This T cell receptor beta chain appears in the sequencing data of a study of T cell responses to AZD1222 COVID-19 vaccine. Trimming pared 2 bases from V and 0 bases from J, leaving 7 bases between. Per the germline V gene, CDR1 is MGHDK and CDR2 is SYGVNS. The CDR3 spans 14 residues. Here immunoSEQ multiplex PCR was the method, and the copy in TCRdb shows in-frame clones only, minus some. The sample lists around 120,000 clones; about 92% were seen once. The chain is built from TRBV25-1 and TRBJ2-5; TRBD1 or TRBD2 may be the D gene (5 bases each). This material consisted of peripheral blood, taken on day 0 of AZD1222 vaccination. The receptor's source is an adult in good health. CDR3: CASSEEGYQETQYF. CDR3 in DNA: TGTGCCAGCAGTGAAGAGGGGTACCAAGAGACCCAGTACTTC.